What follows are 19 T cell receptor beta chains derived from one specimen sequenced in a study of T cells expressing NK-cell markers (dated by TCRdb to the early 2020s). Receptors were amplified or captured by 5' RACE. Reads for this sample came from an Illumina HiSeq 2000. TCRdb reprocessed the reads, so every CDR3 protein sequence counts as one entry and DNA is not shown. The sample table gives roughly 390,000 distinct CDR3 sequences. Around 4.9% of the sample is held by the ten biggest clonotypes. Sequencing was carried out using blood T cells: a sorted CD56 or NKG2C T cell subset, CD4+ or CD8+ T cells, or bulk PBMC T cells (not recorded which). The receptors were sampled from a man aged 18-75 years in good health.

This rearrangement joins TRBV12-3 or TRBV12-4 to TRBJ1-5; the TCRdb D gene call, TRBD1, has no DNA to confirm it. The CDR3 covers 16 residues. The CDR3 protein is CASSWASGDRNQPQHF.

The genes are TRBV19 and TRBJ2-1; TCRdb returns TRBD2, unconfirmable since there is no DNA. CDR1 and CDR2 from the germline V gene are LNHDA and SQIVND (reference sequence). This CDR3 contains 13 residues. The CDR3 sequence: CARRGPFYNEQFF.

The chain uses TRBV5-1 and TRBJ2-7. Germline V gene sequence: CDR1 SGHRS, CDR2 YFSETQ. The CDR3 sequence is 15 residues long. The CDR3 is CASSLDGGANYEQYF.

This sequence joins TRBV20-1 and TRBJ2-5; TCRdb reports TRBD1, a call that lacks DNA to check it against. The CDR3 runs 15 residues. Germline V gene lookup returns CDR1 DFQATT and CDR2 SNEGSKA (reference sequence). The CDR3 sequence is CSASGAWTGGETQYF.

The V gene is TRBV19, the J gene TRBJ2-1; checking the TCRdb D call of TRBD2 is not possible without DNA. The CDR3 is made up of 19 amino acids. CDR1 and CDR2 (germline): LNHDA, SQIVND (reference sequence). The CDR3 sequence is CASSMDRTGLLHSYNEQFF.

V usage is TRBV12-3 or TRBV12-4 and J usage is TRBJ2-7; with no DNA, the TCRdb D assignment of TRBD1 cannot be verified. The CDR3 length is 15 residues. The CDR3 is CASSPGQITPYEQYF.

CDR3 amino acids: CASSGQGGAGELFF. The chain recombines TRBV5-5 with TRBJ2-2; no DNA is available, so the TRBD1 call from TCRdb remains unchecked. This CDR3 region has 14 residues. The germline V gene encodes CDR1 SGHKS and CDR2 YYEKEE (reference sequence).

The chain joins TRBV5-1 to TRBJ2-7; TCRdb's D gene call, TRBD1, goes unchecked for lack of DNA. This CDR3 has 16 amino acids. Germline CDR1 reads SGHRS; CDR2 reads YFSETQ. The CDR3 sequence: CASSSGRDLLSYEQYF.

CDR3 region: CAGGQGVSGNTIYF. This chain connects TRBV6-1 to TRBJ1-3; absent DNA, TCRdb's TRBD1 call cannot be checked. CDR3 length equals 14 residues. CDR1 and CDR2 (germline): MNHNS, SASEGT.

The chain is built from TRBV19 and TRBJ1-1; the D call of TRBD1 rests on TCRdb alone, since no DNA is present to check it. Germline assignment: CDR1 LNHDA and CDR2 SQIVND (reference sequence). The CDR3 sequence is 13 residues long. This CDR3 reads CASMRGFSTEAFF.

The chain carries TRBV2 and TRBJ2-7; TCRdb lists TRBD1, though no DNA is available to test this call. Germline V gene data show CDR1 as SNHLY and CDR2 as FYNNEI. CDR3 length equals 15 residues. The CDR3 protein is CASRGASRSSYEQYF.

The rearrangement links TRBV7-2 to TRBJ2-1; the D call of TRBD2 rests on TCRdb alone, since no DNA is present to check it. The germline CDR1 and CDR2 sequences are SGHTA and FQGNSA. The CDR3 spans 14 residues. Here the CDR3 reads CASSPPSGDPEQFF. The complete variable domain, with remaining parts taken from reference TRBV7-2 and TRBJ2-1, reads GAGVSQSPSNKVTEKGKDVELRCDPISGHTALYWYRQSLGQGLEFLIYFQGNSAPDKSGLPSDRFSAERTGGSVSTLTIQRTQQEDSAVYLCASSPPSGDPEQFFGPGTRLTVL.

The V and J genes are TRBV12-3 or TRBV12-4 and TRBJ2-5; TCRdb selects TRBD1, and the lack of DNA leaves this call unchecked. The CDR3 extends over 14 amino acids. CDR3 region: CASSSSQGAETQYF.

The CDR3 protein is CASSPPGHKRSDTEAFF. J is TRBJ1-1 and V is TRBV14; checking the TCRdb D call of TRBD1 is not possible without DNA. CDR3 size: 17 residues. Germline CDR1 and CDR2: SGHDN and FVKESK.

J is TRBJ1-2 and V is TRBV7-8; TCRdb's D call of TRBD1 is untestable without DNA. From germline, CDR1 is SGHVS and CDR2 FQNEAQ. The CDR3 totals 19 residues. CDR3 residues: CASSLGASRAGQVIYGYTF.

This sequence joins TRBV7-9 and TRBJ2-7; the TRBD1 assignment by TCRdb is unverifiable without DNA. Germline lookup yields CDR1 SEHNR and CDR2 FQNEAQ (reference sequence). CDR3 length equals 15 residues. CDR3 region: CASSPRDTSAYEQYF.

The chain carries TRBV19 and TRBJ2-7. CDR1 and CDR2 (germline): LNHDA, SQIVND (reference sequence). The CDR3 covers 13 residues. CDR3 protein: CASADGYSYEQYF.

V usage is TRBV3-1 and J usage is TRBJ1-5; TCRdb indicates TRBD1, and absent DNA this call remains unverified. This CDR3 comprises 13 residues. CDR1 LGHDT and CDR2 YNNKEL come from the germline V gene (reference sequence). The CDR3 here is CASSDRANQPQHF.

The CDR3 sequence: CSGTRDRANSPLHF. The chain joins TRBV20-1 to TRBJ1-6; the D call from TCRdb, TRBD1, cannot be confirmed without DNA. This CDR3 region has 14 residues. Looked up from germline, CDR1 is DFQATT and CDR2 is SNEGSKA (reference sequence).